A single sample is the source of the 15 T cell receptor beta chains below, sequenced in a study of T cells after yellow fever vaccination. TCRdb re-derived calls from the 5' RACE reads in MiXCR, one entry per CDR3 protein. The table has more than 90,000 distinct CDR3 sequences, 7.2% seen once; the top ten hold 2.5% to 3%. Sequencing was performed on CD4+ T cells sorted from PBMCs, taken approximately 40 days after the first yellow fever vaccination. The receptors derive from a man between 18 and 29 years old who received the YFV17D yellow fever vaccine.

This clonotype was seen many times. The chain recombines TRBV3-1 with TRBJ2-3, with D uncertain. V lost 0 bases and J lost 10, with 11 bases in between. The CDR3 is made up of 13 amino acids. Per germline, CDR1 LGHDT and CDR2 YNNKEL (reference sequence). Here the CDR3 reads CASSQDLGASQYF. The CDR3 region has the DNA TGTGCCAGCAGCCAAGATCTCGGCGCCTCGCAGTATTTT.

Ten or more counts support this clonotype. The J gene is TRBJ2-5, the V gene TRBV7-2; 8 nucleotides match TRBD1. This CDR3 has 14 amino acids. The germline V gene encodes CDR1 SGHTA and CDR2 FQGNSA. V lost 5 bases, J lost 4 bases, and 6 bases stayed unmatched. This CDR3 is CASSPDRVRETQYF. CDR3 bases: TGTGCCAGCAGCCCGGACAGGGTTCGAGAGACCCAGTACTTC.

This clonotype appeared many times. The rearrangement links TRBV12-3 or TRBV12-4 to TRBJ1-2, with TRBD1 identical over 7 bases. The CDR3 consists of 12 residues. The V gene end was trimmed by 6 bases and the J gene end by 4 bases; junction bases not matched to a gene: 2. The CDR3 DNA reads as TGTGCCAGCAGCCGGGACAGCTATGGCTACACCTTC. Its protein product is CASSRDSYGYTF.

This clonotype was seen many times. V gene TRBV14 combines with J gene TRBJ2-3, with TRBD1 matching over 9 bases. The J segment lost 4 bases and the V segment lost 3 bases, leaving 8 bases of the junction unmatched. The germline V gene encodes CDR1 SGHDN and CDR2 FVKESK. This CDR3 spans 16 amino acids. The CDR3 region has the DNA TGTGCCAGCAGCCAGGGGGGGACAGGGCGAGCAGATACGCAGTATTTT. It yields the protein CASSQGGTGRADTQYF.

The table lists this clonotype with a few counts. The chain links TRBV5-4 to TRBJ1-2, with D hard to call. V lost 3 bases and J 2 bases, leaving 5 bases between the germline ends. This CDR3 is built from 12 residues. Per the germline V gene, CDR1 is SGHNT and CDR2 is YYREEE (reference sequence). In nucleotides, the CDR3 is TGTGCCAGCAGCTACGACAACTATGGCTACACCTTC. Translation: CASSYDNYGYTF.

This clonotype was counted at least ten times. The chain links TRBV5-1 to TRBJ2-1; TRBD1 matches 8 bases. The J segment lost 3 bases and the V segment lost 6 bases, leaving 5 bases of the junction unmatched. Germline V gives CDR1 SGHRS, CDR2 YFSETQ. The length of the CDR3 is 14 residues. This chain's CDR3 is CASTRQGFYNEQFF. The CDR3 DNA follows: TGCGCCAGCACCCGACAGGGGTTCTACAATGAGCAGTTCTTC.

Regarding this clonotype: Since a much larger clone is just one base distant, this may be a read error. The J gene is TRBJ1-5, the V gene TRBV20-1, with no clear D. This CDR3 has 13 amino acids. Looked up from germline, CDR1 is DFQATT and CDR2 is SNEGSKA (reference sequence). CDR3 DNA: TGCAGTGCCCCGGCGCGAAGCAAACAGCCCCAGCATTTT. Its protein product is CSAPARSKQPQHF.

This clonotype occurred many times. This chain joins TRBV2 and TRBJ2-7; D ambiguous. V lost 0 bases and J 9 bases, leaving 9 bases between the germline ends. From germline, CDR1 is SNHLY and CDR2 FYNNEI. This CDR3 comprises 12 residues. CDR3: CASSEAMHGQYF. CDR3 DNA sequence: TGTGCCAGCAGTGAAGCAATGCACGGGCAGTACTTC.

This clonotype was observed at least ten times. The V gene is TRBV12-3 or TRBV12-4, the J gene TRBJ2-7; 12 bases match TRBD2. The J segment lost 11 bases and the V segment lost 5 bases, leaving 13 bases of the junction unmatched. This CDR3 contains 15 residues. CDR3 bases: TGTGCCAGCAGTACCCTGGGTCTAGCGGGGGGGCAGAAGTACTTC. It yields the protein CASSTLGLAGGQKYF.

This clonotype was counted many times. The chain joins TRBV5-1 to TRBJ1-2; D gene unclear. The CDR3 runs to 12 residues. Germline-derived CDR1 and CDR2 are SGHRS and YFSETQ. Deletions cut 1 base from V and 9 bases from J, with 10 bases between. The CDR3 protein is CASSLQSRSYTF. The DNA for the CDR3 is TGCGCCAGCAGCTTGCAGTCGCGCAGCTACACCTTC.

This clonotype was counted many times. V and J are TRBV12-3 or TRBV12-4 and TRBJ1-5; tentatively, D is TRBD1 (5 bases). The CDR3 is 15 residues long. Deletions cut 6 bases from V and 0 bases from J, with 12 bases between. CDR3 nucleotide sequence: TGTGCCAGCAGGTGGGGCGACTATAGCAATCAGCCCCAGCATTTT. Translated, it gives CASRWGDYSNQPQHF.

This clonotype has at least ten counts. The gene calls are TRBV27 and TRBJ2-3; 9 nucleotides agree with TRBD2. In germline, CDR1 is MNHEY, CDR2 SMNVEV (reference sequence). J lost 4 bases, V lost 4 bases, and 12 bases had no gene match. This CDR3 has 17 amino acids. As DNA, the CDR3 is TGTGCCAGCAGTTCCCCGCTGAGCGGGGGGCCCCCAGATACGCAGTATTTT. Protein product: CASSSPLSGGPPDTQYF.

In this sample, this clonotype turned up many times. The chain recombines TRBV7-2 with TRBJ1-4, with TRBD1 identical over 7 bases. The CDR3 covers 16 residues. Germline lookup yields CDR1 SGHTA and CDR2 FQGNSA. The trim removed 5 bases at V and 8 bases at J, leaving 14 bases unmatched. CDR3 in DNA: TGTGCCAGCAGCGAAAACAACAGGGGACTGGGGGAAAAACTGTTTTTT. Protein: CASSENNRGLGEKLFF.

This clonotype was found many times. The chain is built from TRBV4-2 and TRBJ2-7; D uncertain. Germline V gene sequence: CDR1 LGHNA, CDR2 YNFKEQ. The CDR3 runs to 14 residues. The germline V and J ends were trimmed by 0 bases and 1 base, with 7 bases remaining between them. This CDR3 reads CASSQDRRSYEQYV. CDR3 bases: TGTGCCAGCAGCCAAGACCGCAGGTCCTACGAGCAGTACGTC.

In this sample, this clonotype turned up many times. The chain has TRBV6-2 or TRBV6-3 and TRBJ1-2, with D possibly TRBD1 on 5 matching bases. V was clipped by 2 bases and J by 0 bases, with 19 bases between them. CDR3 size: 18 residues. Germline lookup yields CDR1 MNHEY and CDR2 SVGEGT. The chain's CDR3 is CASSYEATGASANYGYTF. DNA of the CDR3: TGTGCCAGCAGTTACGAAGCGACCGGGGCTTCGGCTAACTATGGCTACACCTTC.